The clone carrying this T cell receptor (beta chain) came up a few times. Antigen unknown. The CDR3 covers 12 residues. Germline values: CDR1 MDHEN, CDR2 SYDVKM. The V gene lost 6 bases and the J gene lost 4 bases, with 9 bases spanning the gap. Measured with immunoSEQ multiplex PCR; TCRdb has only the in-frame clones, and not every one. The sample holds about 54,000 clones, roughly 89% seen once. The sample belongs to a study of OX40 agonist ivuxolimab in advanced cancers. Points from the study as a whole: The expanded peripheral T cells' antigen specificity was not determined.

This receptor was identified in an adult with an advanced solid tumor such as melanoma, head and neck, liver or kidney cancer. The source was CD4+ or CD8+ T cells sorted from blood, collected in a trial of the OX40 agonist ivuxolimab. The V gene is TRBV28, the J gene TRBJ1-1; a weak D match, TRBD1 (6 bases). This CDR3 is CASRQGGTEAFF. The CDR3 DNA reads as TGTGCCAGCAGACAAGGGGGCACTGAAGCTTTCTTT.